These 24 T cell receptor beta chains came from one sample sequenced in a study of cytomegalovirus exposure and HLA in healthy donors. Sequencing was performed with immunoSEQ multiplex PCR; in TCRdb, only in-frame clones are kept and a portion is missing. The data hold 120,000 to 150,000 clones, with roughly 81% observed a single time. Sequencing was carried out using PBMCs. The receptors shown here come from a woman aged 30 to 39 in good health and CMV-seronegative.

The V call is TRBV4-1, the J call TRBJ2-1, with 7 bases identical to TRBD1. Germline V lookup: CDR1 MGHRA, CDR2 YSYEKL. The trim removed 5 bases at V and 7 bases at J, leaving 5 bases unmatched. The CDR3 covers 13 residues. As DNA, the CDR3 is TGCGCCAGCAGCACACAGGGGCAGAATGAGCAGTTCTTC. As protein: CASSTQGQNEQFF.

CDR3 amino acids: CASSLALTYGAGELFF. The CDR3 DNA follows: TGTGCCAGCAGCTTGGCCTTGACATACGGCGCCGGGGAGCTGTTTTTT. The chain joins TRBV5-6 to TRBJ2-2; D call uncertain. The CDR3 sequence is 16 residues long. Germline-derived CDR1 and CDR2 are SGHDT and YYEEEE. V lost 0 bases and J lost 6, with 15 bases in between. Full variable domain (missing parts from reference TRBV5-6 and TRBJ2-2): DAGVTQSPTHLIKTRGQQVTLRCSPKSGHDTVSWYQQALGQGPQFIFQYYEEEERQRGNFPDRFSGHQFPNYSSELNVNALLLGDSALYLCASSLALTYGAGELFFGEGSRLTVL.

This sequence joins TRBV19 and TRBJ1-2; TRBD1 agrees at 7 bases. The CDR3 covers 16 residues. Germline assignment: CDR1 LNHDA and CDR2 SQIVND (reference sequence). Trimming removed 1 base from V and 4 bases from J; junction bases left unmatched: 9. The CDR3 reads CASSIVQGGFGYGYTF. The CDR3, as DNA: TGTGCCAGTAGTATAGTCCAAGGGGGCTTCGGCTATGGCTACACCTTC.

This clone was observed a single time. The chain is built from TRBV5-1 and TRBJ1-4, with 9 bases that match TRBD1. V lost 4 bases, J lost 0 bases, and 13 bases stayed unmatched. Germline CDR1 SGHRS, CDR2 YFSETQ. This CDR3 has 19 amino acids. The DNA for the CDR3 is TGCGCCAGCAGCCGGACGGGACAGGGATATCCCACAACTAATGAAAAACTGTTTTTT. Translating gives CASSRTGQGYPTTNEKLFF.

This chain joins TRBV27 and TRBJ2-1; 13 bases are shared with TRBD2. Germline V gene sequence: CDR1 MNHEY, CDR2 SMNVEV (reference sequence). V was pared by 3 bases and J by 6 bases, with 2 bases of the junction left unmatched. The CDR3 loop spans 15 amino acids. The CDR3 sequence is CASSFGLAGANEQFF. The CDR3 nucleotides are TGTGCCAGCAGTTTCGGACTAGCGGGAGCCAATGAGCAGTTCTTC.

This sequence joins TRBV5-4 and TRBJ1-6; D gene ambiguous. The CDR3 totals 15 residues. V lost 0 bases and J 10 bases, leaving 14 bases between the germline ends. CDR1 SGHNT and CDR2 YYREEE come from the germline V gene (reference sequence). CDR3 DNA: TGTGCCAGCAGCTTGGGTGGAGGCGGGAACTCACCCCTCCACTTT. It codes for CASSLGGGGNSPLHF.

V and J are TRBV5-1 and TRBJ1-2, with 12 bases lining up with TRBD1. CDR3 size: 15 residues. The V gene end was trimmed by 4 bases and the J gene end by 9 bases; junction bases not matched to a gene: 10. CDR1 and CDR2 (germline): SGHRS, YFSETQ. DNA for the CDR3: TGCGCCAGCAGCATCACCGGGACAGGGGGCGAGAGCTACACCTTC. Amino acid sequence: CASSITGTGGESYTF.

The CDR3: CATRGLTAPNTEAFF. The DNA of the CDR3 is TGTGCCACTCGGGGTCTGACTGCCCCGAACACTGAAGCTTTCTTT. This chain joins TRBV6-1 and TRBJ1-1; no clear D. Germline V CDR1 and CDR2: MNHNS, SASEGT. With 10 bases removed from V and 1 base from J, the gap between germline ends came to 19 bases. The CDR3 length is 15 residues.

This clone has only one observation. This chain's CDR3 is CAWSVRGTAGNTIYF. CDR3 DNA: TGTGCCTGGAGTGTGCGGGGGACTGCTGGAAACACCATATATTTT. The chain couples TRBV30 to TRBJ1-3; TRBD1 might be the D (5 bases). The CDR3 is 15 residues long. CDR1 is GTSNPN, CDR2 SVGIG, per germline (reference sequence). Trimming removed 0 bases at V and 2 bases at J, with 11 bases between.

The chain combines TRBV27 with TRBJ2-2; TRBD1 aligns across 8 bases. V was clipped by 6 bases and J by 1 base; unmatched bases: 13. This CDR3 has 18 residues. The germline gives CDR1 MNHEY, CDR2 SMNVEV (reference sequence). CDR3 loop: CASRTWKKTGENTGELFF. The DNA for the CDR3 is TGTGCCAGCAGAACTTGGAAGAAGACAGGGGAGAACACCGGGGAGCTGTTTTTT.

The rearrangement joins TRBV4-1 to TRBJ2-1; D is possibly TRBD2 (7 bases). Trimming stripped 4 bases from V and 10 bases from J, with 20 bases between. This CDR3 has 15 amino acids. The germline V gene has CDR1 MGHRA and CDR2 YSYEKL. CDR3 coding DNA: TGCGCCAGCAGCCTAATTGAGGGGGGGCCTTTAGAGCAGTTCTTC. This translates into CASSLIEGGPLEQFF.

The J gene is TRBJ2-3, the V gene TRBV5-1; 10 bases are a match to TRBD1. This CDR3 has 16 residues. V gave up 3 bases and J gave up 3 bases; unmatched junction bases: 7. CDR1 SGHRS and CDR2 YFSETQ come from the germline V gene. The CDR3 sequence is CASSSEGTGVTDTQYF. CDR3 in DNA: TGCGCCAGCAGCTCGGAGGGGACAGGGGTAACAGATACGCAGTATTTT.

This sequence joins TRBV27 and TRBJ1-6; D is unresolved. There are 14 residues in the CDR3. V lost 0 bases and J lost 11, with 11 bases in between. Germline V gene sequence: CDR1 MNHEY, CDR2 SMNVEV (reference sequence). The DNA of the CDR3 is TGTGCCAGCAGTTTATCGAGGGTCGGGGCACCCCTCCACTTT. Residues: CASSLSRVGAPLHF.

The genes are TRBV18 and TRBJ1-1; D perhaps matches TRBD1 (5 bases). The V gene's germline CDR1 is KGHSH and CDR2 LQKENI. V was trimmed by 8 bases and J by 1 base, leaving 14 bases between them. CDR3 length: 14 amino acids. DNA of the CDR3: TGTGCCAGCCGAACCCAGGGCTGGAACACTGAAGCTTTCTTT. Its translation: CASRTQGWNTEAFF.

The chain joins TRBV13 to TRBJ1-2; TRBD1 matches at 8 bases. Germline V gives CDR1 PRHDT, CDR2 FYEKMQ (reference sequence). The V gene end was trimmed by 5 bases and the J gene end by 9 bases; junction bases not matched to a gene: 11. The CDR3 spans 14 residues. CDR3 coding DNA: TGTGCCAGCAGCCCACACGGACAGGGAGGGAGCTACACCTTC. Its translation is CASSPHGQGGSYTF.

V gene TRBV6-1 combines with J gene TRBJ1-4; TRBD1 aligns across 7 bases. With V trimmed by 6 bases and J by 8 bases, 12 bases remained unmatched. The CDR3 loop spans 15 amino acids. CDR1 and CDR2 from the germline V gene are MNHNS and SASEGT. CDR3 amino acids: CASREPGTAPEKLFF. The CDR3 DNA follows: TGTGCCAGCAGGGAACCAGGGACAGCCCCAGAAAAACTGTTTTTT.

This chain connects TRBV11-2 to TRBJ2-3; 7 nucleotides agree with TRBD1. CDR1 SGHAT and CDR2 FQNNGV come from the germline V gene. The ends lost 1 base at V and 2 bases at J; junction bases unmatched: 3. The CDR3 is 15 residues long. The CDR3 spells CASSLGQGYTDTQYF. In DNA form, the CDR3 reads TGTGCCAGCAGCTTAGGACAGGGTTACACAGATACGCAGTATTTT.

This chain connects TRBV19 to TRBJ2-5, with no clear D. Germline V lookup: CDR1 LNHDA, CDR2 SQIVND (reference sequence). The CDR3 is 13 amino acids. V dropped 3 bases and J dropped 5 bases, with 10 bases sitting between them. The CDR3 DNA is TGTGCCAGTAGTATTCGACGGCGGGAGACCCAGTACTTC. This codes for CASSIRRRETQYF.

V is TRBV4-2 and J is TRBJ2-3; 10 nucleotides match TRBD2. J gave up 2 bases and V 4 bases, and 9 bases lay outside the gene matches. The CDR3 has 17 amino acids. Germline CDR1 LGHNA, CDR2 YNFKEQ. The CDR3 loop is CASSRLAGASDTDTQYF. Written as DNA, the CDR3 is TGTGCCAGCAGCCGGCTAGCGGGGGCATCCGACACAGATACGCAGTATTTT.

The chain joins TRBV7-2 to TRBJ2-7, with 7 bases aligning to TRBD2. V dropped 5 bases and J dropped 0; count of bases not matched to a gene: 19. Germline loops: CDR1 SGHTA, CDR2 FQGNSA. The CDR3 spans 19 residues. CDR3 amino acids: CASSEPPVSAGEISYEQYF. The DNA of the CDR3 is TGTGCCAGCAGCGAGCCGCCCGTTAGCGCGGGGGAAATCTCCTACGAGCAGTACTTC.

The chain has TRBV5-4 and TRBJ2-3; 7 bases match TRBD2. Germline V gene lookup returns CDR1 SGHNT and CDR2 YYREEE (reference sequence). V was clipped by 0 bases and J by 2 bases; unmatched bases: 6. This CDR3 spans 16 amino acids. CDR3 residues: CASSLGGRGNTDTQYF. CDR3 nucleotides: TGTGCCAGCAGCTTGGGAGGGCGGGGGAACACAGATACGCAGTATTTT.

This clone appeared once. This chain connects TRBV6-1 to TRBJ2-2, with D perhaps TRBD1 (5 bases). The germline V gene has CDR1 MNHNS and CDR2 SASEGT. The CDR3 is 14 residues long. With 7 bases removed from V and 7 bases from J, the gap between germline ends came to 16 bases. CDR3 in amino acids: CASMLGHVSGELFF. The CDR3, as DNA: TGTGCCAGCATGCTGGGGCACGTGAGCGGGGAGCTGTTTTTT.

V gene TRBV6-1 combines with J gene TRBJ1-2, with 9 bases identical to TRBD1. This CDR3 region has 14 residues. Looked up from germline, CDR1 is MNHNS and CDR2 is SASEGT. The V gene end was trimmed by 4 bases and the J gene end by 5 bases; junction bases not matched to a gene: 5. The DNA of the CDR3 is TGTGCCAGCAGTGTAAACAGGGGGCTATATGGCTACACCTTC. Its protein product is CASSVNRGLYGYTF.

The V and J genes are TRBV9 and TRBJ1-3; D perhaps matches TRBD1 (5 bases). Germline V gene data show CDR1 as SGDLS and CDR2 as YYNGEE. Trimming cost V 4 bases and J 3 bases, with 17 bases left between them. This CDR3 is 16 amino acids long. The CDR3 region is CASSIKSGFSGNTIYF. In DNA, the CDR3 is TGTGCCAGCAGCATTAAGTCAGGGTTTAGTGGAAACACCATATATTTT.